The 21 T cell receptor beta chains given below trace back to one sample, sequenced in a study of shared clonotypes between healthy human individuals. Using immunoSEQ multiplex PCR, the repertoire was profiled, and TCRdb retains in-frame clones only, with some absent. Of some 350,000 clones in the sample, over 65% are singletons; the top ten hold around 10%. Sequenced input: memory CD4+ T cells sorted from blood. Subset specified: CD45RA-negative fraction. Every receptor here comes from a man aged 30-40 years in good health.

The chain employs TRBV19 and TRBJ2-1; 7 bases line up with TRBD2. From germline, CDR1 is LNHDA and CDR2 SQIVND (reference sequence). V lost 10 bases and J lost 9; bases outside the gene matches: 15. CDR3 size: 14 residues. This chain's CDR3 is CATMQMSTSSEQFF. CDR3 nucleotide sequence: TGTGCCACTATGCAGATGTCGACTAGCAGTGAGCAGTTCTTC. Looking up the rest from reference TRBV19 and TRBJ2-1 gives the full variable domain: DGGITQSPKYLFRKEGQNVTLSCEQNLNHDAMYWYRQDPGQGLRLIYYSQIVNDFQKGDIAEGYSVSREKKESFPLTVTSAQKNPTAFYLCATMQMSTSSEQFFGPGTRLTVL.

This chain uses TRBV7-6 with TRBJ1-4; 7 bases align to TRBD1. Trimming removed 5 bases from V and 2 bases from J; junction bases left unmatched: 5. CDR1 and CDR2 from the germline V gene are SGHVS and FNYEAQ. CDR3 size: 15 residues. The CDR3 region is CASSTNRGTNEKLFF. CDR3 nucleotide sequence: TGTGCCAGCAGCACAAACAGGGGCACTAATGAAAAACTGTTTTTT. Full variable domain (outside the CDR3, taken from reference TRBV7-6 and TRBJ1-4): GAGVSQSPRYKVTKRGQDVALRCDPISGHVSLYWYRQALGQGPEFLTYFNYEAQQDKSGLPNDRFSAERPEGSISTLTIQRTEQRDSAMYRCASSTNRGTNEKLFFGSGTQLSVL.

This chain connects TRBV28 to TRBJ2-7; D is possibly TRBD1 (6 bases). V lost 6 bases and J 13 bases, leaving 10 bases between the germline ends. The CDR3 loop spans 9 amino acids. Germline CDR1 MDHEN, CDR2 SYDVKM. The CDR3: CASSGQNYF. The CDR3 nucleotides are TGTGCCAGCAGCGGACAGAATTACTTC.

This clone was seen a handful of times. This rearrangement joins TRBV5-5 to TRBJ1-3; no reliable D call. CDR1 SGHKS and CDR2 YYEKEE come from the germline V gene (reference sequence). Trimming shortened V by 5 bases and J by 4 bases, and 16 bases separated the two germline ends. The CDR3 has 15 residues. Here the CDR3 reads CASSQDLNPGNTIYF. Here the CDR3 DNA reads TGTGCCAGCAGTCAGGACCTTAACCCCGGAAACACCATATATTTT.

The chain links TRBV6-1 to TRBJ2-3; D not resolved. Germline V gene lookup returns CDR1 MNHNS and CDR2 SASEGT. The CDR3 has 17 amino acids. Between the trimmed V and J ends, which lost 4 bases and 0 bases, there was a span of 17 bases. The CDR3, as DNA: TGTGCCAGCAGTGTACGGTCGCAGGCGTTGAGCACAGATACGCAGTATTTT. Encoded protein: CASSVRSQALSTDTQYF.

This chain uses TRBV15 with TRBJ1-2; D is possibly TRBD1 (6 bases). This CDR3 has 14 residues. Germline assignment: CDR1 LNHNV and CDR2 YYDKDF (reference sequence). The V gene lost 1 base and the J gene lost 6 bases, with 12 bases spanning the gap. Here the CDR3 reads CATSRGGTFDGYTF. DNA for the CDR3: TGTGCCACCAGCAGAGGCGGGACATTTGATGGCTACACCTTC.

The V call is TRBV18, the J call TRBJ1-1; 10 nucleotides align to TRBD1. This CDR3 region has 17 residues. J gave up 4 bases and V 4 bases, and 12 bases lay outside the gene matches. The germline gives CDR1 KGHSH, CDR2 LQKENI. CDR3 loop: CASSLLYRDRGGTEAFF. The CDR3 bases are TGTGCCAGCTCACTTCTCTACCGGGACAGGGGAGGCACTGAAGCTTTCTTT.

V is TRBV11-2 and J is TRBJ2-7; no clear D gene. The ends were cut back, 2 bases at V and 3 bases at J, with 8 bases in the middle. Germline lookup yields CDR1 SGHAT and CDR2 FQNNGV. The CDR3 is made up of 13 amino acids. This chain's CDR3 is CASSLTAGYEQYF. As DNA, the CDR3 is TGTGCCAGCAGCTTAACTGCTGGCTACGAGCAGTACTTC.

The chain recombines TRBV28 with TRBJ1-2; D perhaps matches TRBD1 (5 bases). Looked up from germline, CDR1 is MDHEN and CDR2 is SYDVKM. V was trimmed by 5 bases and J by 4 bases, leaving 20 bases between them. The CDR3 is 16 amino acids. DNA of the CDR3: TGTGCCAGCAGTCTAGGTCGGGCAGGGTGGACCTATGGCTACACCTTC. This encodes CASSLGRAGWTYGYTF.

This clone was picked up a small number of times. V and J are TRBV27 and TRBJ2-2; 11 nucleotides agree with TRBD2. The CDR3 runs 15 residues. J gave up 4 bases and V 7 bases, and 5 bases lay outside the gene matches. Germline values: CDR1 MNHEY, CDR2 SMNVEV (reference sequence). The CDR3 loop is CASMPGLAGTGELFF. The CDR3 region has the DNA TGTGCCAGCATGCCCGGACTAGCGGGCACCGGGGAGCTGTTTTTT.

The gene calls are TRBV5-6 and TRBJ2-7; TRBD2 is a possible D gene (5 bases). V gave up 3 bases and J gave up 6 bases, with 19 bases separating them. The CDR3 contains 15 residues. From germline, CDR1 is SGHDT and CDR2 YYEEEE. The CDR3 nucleotides are TGTGCCAGCAGCTGGAGGTCAGGCGCCGGCGGCGAGCAGTACTTC. Its translation is CASSWRSGAGGEQYF.

The rearrangement uses TRBV2 and TRBJ1-5; D is possibly TRBD1 (5 bases). Germline CDR1 is SNHLY and CDR2 is FYNNEI. The CDR3 spans 15 residues. Trimming removed 4 bases at V and 2 bases at J, with 12 bases between. CDR3 sequence reads: CASSGPGYGNQPQHF. CDR3 sequence (DNA): TGTGCCAGCAGTGGTCCAGGGTACGGCAATCAGCCCCAGCATTTT.

The chain carries TRBV30 and TRBJ2-3; unclear D gene. This CDR3 has 14 residues. Germline CDR1 and CDR2: GTSNPN and SVGIG (reference sequence). Between the trimmed V and J ends, which lost 2 bases and 1 base, there was a span of 10 bases. CDR3 loop: CAWSIWRCTDTQYF. The CDR3 DNA sequence: TGTGCCTGGAGTATCTGGCGGTGCACAGATACGCAGTATTTT. Using reference TRBV30 and TRBJ2-3 for the parts outside the CDR3, the full variable domain is SQTIHQWPATLVQPVGSPLSLECTVEGTSNPNLYWYRQAAGRGLQLLFYSVGIGQISSEVPQNLSASRPQDRQFILSSKKLLLSDSGFYLCAWSIWRCTDTQYFGPGTRLTVL.

J is TRBJ1-1 and V is TRBV7-2; the D is unclear. Germline V gene data show CDR1 as SGHTA and CDR2 as FQGNSA. This CDR3 contains 13 residues. V was clipped by 5 bases and J by 3 bases, with 10 bases between them. The CDR3 loop reads CASSPNQDTEAFF. The CDR3 coding sequence is TGTGCCAGCAGCCCCAATCAGGACACTGAAGCTTTCTTT.

A note on this clone: At the DNA level, this CDR3 is encoded by other sequences in the same sample as well. This sequence joins TRBV7-2 and TRBJ2-3; 9 nucleotides match TRBD1. The CDR3 is 14 residues long. Germline-derived CDR1 and CDR2 are SGHTA and FQGNSA. The V and J ends lost 4 bases and 3 bases, in that order; junction bases with no gene match: 2. In DNA form, the CDR3 reads TGTGCCAGCAGCTCACAGGGGGCAACAGATACGCAGTATTTT. It translates to CASSSQGATDTQYF.

This chain uses TRBV5-1 with TRBJ2-7; the D is unclear. The CDR3 is made up of 14 amino acids. Germline V gives CDR1 SGHRS, CDR2 YFSETQ. Trimming cost V 0 bases and J 3 bases, with 10 bases left between them. The CDR3 loop reads CASSLAGQIYEQYF. CDR3 bases: TGCGCCAGCAGCTTGGCCGGGCAGATCTACGAGCAGTACTTC.

V is TRBV19 and J is TRBJ2-7; D call uncertain. Trimming took off 3 bases at V and 5 bases at J, with 5 bases between the two ends. CDR3 size: 11 residues. The germline V gene encodes CDR1 LNHDA and CDR2 SQIVND (reference sequence). CDR3 nucleotides: TGTGCCAGTAGTATTAGTGACGAGCAGTACTTC. Protein sequence: CASSISDEQYF.

The chain carries TRBV19 and TRBJ2-7, with D perhaps matching TRBD1 (5 bases). The CDR3 totals 13 residues. The V gene lost 7 bases and the J gene lost 1 base, with 11 bases spanning the gap. Germline V gene sequence: CDR1 LNHDA, CDR2 SQIVND (reference sequence). The CDR3 region has the DNA TGTGCCAGTACCCCTCAGGGATCCTACGAGCAGTACTTC. It is translated as CASTPQGSYEQYF.

V usage is TRBV19 and J usage is TRBJ1-4, with TRBD1 matching 7 bases. The germline V gene encodes CDR1 LNHDA and CDR2 SQIVND (reference sequence). V was clipped by 3 bases and J by 3 bases; unmatched bases: 4. The CDR3 covers 15 residues. In nucleotides, the CDR3 is TGTGCCAGTAGTATCGTGGGACAGTCTAATGAAAAACTGTTTTTT. Residues: CASSIVGQSNEKLFF.

This chain connects TRBV28 to TRBJ2-7; D might be TRBD1 or TRBD2, each matching 5 bases. Trimming left V 3 bases short and J 2 bases short, with 5 bases between. CDR3 length: 12 residues. Germline loops: CDR1 MDHEN, CDR2 SYDVKM. The CDR3, as DNA: TGTGCCAGCAGTTTGGGGGCCTACGAGCAGTACTTC. This encodes CASSLGAYEQYF.

The rearrangement joins TRBV6-4 to TRBJ2-1; TRBD2 agrees at 9 bases. CDR1 is MRHNA, CDR2 SNTAGT, per germline. J lost 2 bases, V lost 4 bases, and 6 bases had no gene match. This CDR3 comprises 16 residues. In DNA form, the CDR3 reads TGTGCCAGCAGTGGATCGGGACTAGCAACCTACAATGAGCAGTTCTTC. Its protein product is CASSGSGLATYNEQFF.